The 5 T cell receptor beta chains reported below all come from one sample, sequenced in a study of blood T cell repertoires in COVID-19. The table came from immunoSEQ multiplex PCR; TCRdb's copy has only in-frame clones and leaves some out. The sample contains a few hundred thousand clones, 89% of which appear only once. The sample comprised PBMCs or T cells enriched from blood (not recorded which). The receptors shown here come from a woman in her thirties who had recovered from COVID-19.

The V call is TRBV7-4, the J call TRBJ1-2, with a weak D call TRBD1 (5 bases). CDR1 and CDR2 from the germline V gene are SGHVT and SQSDAQ. The CDR3 extends over 16 amino acids. V gave up 4 bases and J gave up 3 bases, with 18 bases separating them. The CDR3 DNA reads as TGTGCCAGCAGCTCCCAAAACGACAGCCTGCACTATGGCTACACCTTC. Translation: CASSSQNDSLHYGYTF.

The chain links TRBV30 to TRBJ1-6; 7 nucleotides line up with TRBD1. Trimming removed 8 bases from V and 3 bases from J; junction bases left unmatched: 4. Looked up from germline, CDR1 is GTSNPN and CDR2 is SVGIG (reference sequence). CDR3 size: 13 residues. As DNA, the CDR3 is TGTGCCGGCCGGGACAGCTATAATTCACCCCTCCACTTT. Its translation is CAGRDSYNSPLHF. Supplemented by reference TRBV30 and TRBJ1-6, the full variable domain reads SQTIHQWPATLVQPVGSPLSLECTVEGTSNPNLYWYRQAAGRGLQLLFYSVGIGQISSEVPQNLSASRPQDRQFILSSKKLLLSDSGFYLCAGRDSYNSPLHFGNGTRLTVT.

The chain joins TRBV27 to TRBJ2-1; 15 bases line up with TRBD2. The ends lost 5 bases at V and 5 bases at J; junction bases unmatched: 7. The CDR3 covers 17 residues. Germline V lookup: CDR1 MNHEY, CDR2 SMNVEV (reference sequence). The CDR3 DNA reads as TGTGCCAGCAGTGATGGGACTAGCGGGGGGCATCACAATGAGCAGTTCTTC. It specifies CASSDGTSGGHHNEQFF.

The V gene is TRBV5-8, the J gene TRBJ2-2, with 8 bases matching TRBD1. Per germline, CDR1 SGHTS and CDR2 YDEGEE. J lost 1 base, V lost 1 base, and 3 bases had no gene match. The CDR3 has 16 amino acids. The CDR3 DNA sequence: TGTGCCAGCAGCTTGCCAGGACAGGGGAACACCGGGGAGCTGTTTTTT. Protein product: CASSLPGQGNTGELFF. Drawing the rest from reference TRBV5-8 and TRBJ2-2, the complete variable domain is EAGVTQSPTHLIKTRGQQATLRCSPISGHTSVYWYQQALGLGLQFLLWYDEGEERNRGNFPPRFSGRQFPNYSSELNVNALELEDSALYLCASSLPGQGNTGELFFGEGSRLTVL.

The chain has TRBV14 and TRBJ2-6; no reliable D call. Germline CDR1 SGHDN, CDR2 FVKESK. This CDR3 is 15 amino acids long. Trimming removed 5 bases at V and 4 bases at J, with 12 bases between. CDR3 sequence (DNA): TGTGCCAGCAGCTCCCTCGGTACCGGGGCCAACGTCCTGACTTTC. Protein: CASSSLGTGANVLTF.